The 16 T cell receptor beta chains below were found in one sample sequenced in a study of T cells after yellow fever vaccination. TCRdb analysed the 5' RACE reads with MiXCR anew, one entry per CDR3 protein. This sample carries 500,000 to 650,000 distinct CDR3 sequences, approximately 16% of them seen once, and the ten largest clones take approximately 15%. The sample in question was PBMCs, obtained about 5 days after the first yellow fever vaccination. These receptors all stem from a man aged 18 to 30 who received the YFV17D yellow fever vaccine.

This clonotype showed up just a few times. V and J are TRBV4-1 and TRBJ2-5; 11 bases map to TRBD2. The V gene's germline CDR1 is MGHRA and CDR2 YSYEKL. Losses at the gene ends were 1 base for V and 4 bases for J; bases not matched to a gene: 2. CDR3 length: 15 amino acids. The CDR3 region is CASSQAGLAVETQYF. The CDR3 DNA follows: TGCGCCAGCAGCCAAGCGGGACTAGCGGTAGAGACCCAGTACTTC.

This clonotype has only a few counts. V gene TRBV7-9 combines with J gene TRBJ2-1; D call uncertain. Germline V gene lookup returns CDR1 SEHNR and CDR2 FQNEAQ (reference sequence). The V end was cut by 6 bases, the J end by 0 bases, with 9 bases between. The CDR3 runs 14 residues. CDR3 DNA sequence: TGTGCCAGCAGTACGACACCCTCCTACAATGAGCAGTTCTTC. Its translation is CASSTTPSYNEQFF. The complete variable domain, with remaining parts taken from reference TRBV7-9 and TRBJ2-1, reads DTGVSQNPRHKITKRGQNVTFRCDPISEHNRLYWYRQTLGQGPEFLTYFQNEAQLEKSRLLSDRFSAERPKGSFSTLEIQRTEQGDSAMYLCASSTTPSYNEQFFGPGTRLTVL.

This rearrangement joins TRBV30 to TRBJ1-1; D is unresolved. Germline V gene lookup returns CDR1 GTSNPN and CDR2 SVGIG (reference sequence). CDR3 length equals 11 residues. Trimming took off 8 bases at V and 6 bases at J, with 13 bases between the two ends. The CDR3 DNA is TGTGCCCAAAATGGGGAGGCTGAAGCTTTCTTT. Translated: CAQNGEAEAFF.

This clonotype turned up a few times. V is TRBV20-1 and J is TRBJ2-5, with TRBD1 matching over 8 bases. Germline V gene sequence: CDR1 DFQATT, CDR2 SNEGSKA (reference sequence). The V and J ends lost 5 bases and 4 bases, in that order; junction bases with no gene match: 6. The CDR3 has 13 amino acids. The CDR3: CSAGQGTTETQYF. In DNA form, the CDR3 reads TGCAGTGCTGGACAGGGTACCACAGAGACCCAGTACTTC.

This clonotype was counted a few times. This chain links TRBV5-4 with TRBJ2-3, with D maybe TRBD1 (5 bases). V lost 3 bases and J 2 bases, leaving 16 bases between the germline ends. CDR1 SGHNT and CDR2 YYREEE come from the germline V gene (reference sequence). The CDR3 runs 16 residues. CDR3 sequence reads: CASSSSTDSPTDTQYF. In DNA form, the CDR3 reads TGTGCCAGCAGCTCTTCGACAGACTCACCCACAGATACGCAGTATTTT.

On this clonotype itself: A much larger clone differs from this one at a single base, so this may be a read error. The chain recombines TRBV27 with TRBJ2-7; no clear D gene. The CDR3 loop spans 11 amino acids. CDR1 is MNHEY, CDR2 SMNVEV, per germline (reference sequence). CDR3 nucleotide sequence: TGTGCCAGCAGTAACAACTACGAGCTGTACTTC. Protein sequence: CASSNNYELYF.

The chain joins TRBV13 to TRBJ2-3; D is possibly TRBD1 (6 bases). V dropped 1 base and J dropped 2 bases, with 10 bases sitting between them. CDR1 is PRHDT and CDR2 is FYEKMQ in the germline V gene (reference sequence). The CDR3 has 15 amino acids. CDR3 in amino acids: CASSLEGEYTDTQYF. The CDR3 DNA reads TGTGCCAGCAGCTTAGAGGGGGAATACACAGATACGCAGTATTTT.

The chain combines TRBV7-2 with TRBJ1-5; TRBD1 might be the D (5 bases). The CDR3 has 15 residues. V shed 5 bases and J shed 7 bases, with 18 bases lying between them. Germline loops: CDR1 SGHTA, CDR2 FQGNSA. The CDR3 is CASSRRGGAEQPQHF. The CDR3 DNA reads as TGTGCCAGCAGCCGCCGGGGGGGAGCTGAACAGCCCCAGCATTTT.

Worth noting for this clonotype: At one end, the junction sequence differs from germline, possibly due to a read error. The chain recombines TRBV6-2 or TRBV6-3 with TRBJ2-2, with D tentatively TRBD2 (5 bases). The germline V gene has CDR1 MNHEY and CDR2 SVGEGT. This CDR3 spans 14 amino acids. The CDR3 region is CASTPYTNTGEMFF. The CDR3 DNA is TGTGCCAGCACCCCTTACACCAACACCGGGGAGATGTTTTTT.

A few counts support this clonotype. In DNA form, the CDR3 reads TGTGCCAGCAGCCCGGGGGTAGATAGCAATCAGCCCCAGCATTTT. This encodes CASSPGVDSNQPQHF. V and J are TRBV5-4 and TRBJ1-5; D might be TRBD1 (5 bases). Germline V gene data show CDR1 as SGHNT and CDR2 as YYREEE (reference sequence). Trimming took off 4 bases at V and 0 bases at J, with 11 bases between the two ends. The CDR3 covers 15 residues.

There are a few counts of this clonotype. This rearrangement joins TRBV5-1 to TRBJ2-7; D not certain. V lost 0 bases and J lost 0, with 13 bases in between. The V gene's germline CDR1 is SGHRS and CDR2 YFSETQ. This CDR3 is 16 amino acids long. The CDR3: CASSLADRPHSYEQYF. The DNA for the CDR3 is TGCGCCAGCAGCTTGGCAGATCGCCCCCACTCCTACGAGCAGTACTTC.

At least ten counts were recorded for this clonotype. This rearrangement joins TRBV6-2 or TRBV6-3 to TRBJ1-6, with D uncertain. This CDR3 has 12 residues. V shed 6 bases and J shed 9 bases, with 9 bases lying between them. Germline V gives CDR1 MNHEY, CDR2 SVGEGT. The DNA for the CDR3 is TGTGCCAGCAGCTTGCAAGCTTCACCCCTCCACTTT. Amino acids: CASSLQASPLHF.

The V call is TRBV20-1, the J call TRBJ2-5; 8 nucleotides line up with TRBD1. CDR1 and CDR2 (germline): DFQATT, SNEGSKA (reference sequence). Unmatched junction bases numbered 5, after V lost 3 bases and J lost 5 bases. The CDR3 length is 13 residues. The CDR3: CSARQGARETQYF. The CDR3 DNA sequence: TGCAGTGCTAGGCAGGGGGCCCGGGAGACCCAGTACTTC.

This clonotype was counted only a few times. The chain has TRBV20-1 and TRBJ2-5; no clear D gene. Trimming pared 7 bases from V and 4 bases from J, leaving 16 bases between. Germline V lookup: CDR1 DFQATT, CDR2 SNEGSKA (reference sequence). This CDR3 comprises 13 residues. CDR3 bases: TGCAGTGGGGCGGTACGCGGTCTAGAGACCCAGTACTTC. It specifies CSGAVRGLETQYF.

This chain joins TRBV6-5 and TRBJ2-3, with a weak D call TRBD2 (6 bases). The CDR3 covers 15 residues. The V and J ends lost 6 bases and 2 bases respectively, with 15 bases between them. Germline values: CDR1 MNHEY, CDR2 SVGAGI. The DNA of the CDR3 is TGTGCCAGCAGCCCCGGGACTTCAGCCACAGATACGCAGTATTTT. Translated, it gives CASSPGTSATDTQYF.

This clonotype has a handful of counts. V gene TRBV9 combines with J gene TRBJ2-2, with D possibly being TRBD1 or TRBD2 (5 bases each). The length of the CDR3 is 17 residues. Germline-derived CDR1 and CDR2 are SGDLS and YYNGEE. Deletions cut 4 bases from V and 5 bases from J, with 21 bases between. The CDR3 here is CASSPTMTGRGTGELFF. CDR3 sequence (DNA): TGTGCCAGCAGCCCCACCATGACGGGGCGCGGGACCGGGGAGCTGTTTTTT.